This is a list of T cell receptor beta chains from one sample in a study of blood T cell repertoires in COVID-19. The protocol was immunoSEQ multiplex PCR, while the TCRdb copy is restricted to in-frame clones and leaves out a portion. The table has more than 25,000 clones, 80% to 90% seen once; the top ten hold around 10%. Sequenced sample: peripheral blood. The receptors shown here come from a man aged 60-69 years with acute or convalescent COVID-19. Both conserved end residues are part of each CDR3. A D gene is named only where the DNA matches it firmly. The listing skips clone size in some rows; elsewhere it reads once, few, many or a size class.

TRBV30,TRBD1,TRBJ1-2,-,TGTGCCTGGAGCAAATACCCACAGGGGGCAGACTATGGCTACACCTTC,CAWSKYPQGADYGYTF
TRBV5-6,TRBD1,TRBJ1-2,-,TGTGCCAGCAGCAGACAGGGGGCAAAAGGCTACACCTTC,CASSRQGAKGYTF
TRBV7-9,TRBD2,TRBJ2-5,-,TGTGCCAGCAGCCCTCAACGGACTAGCGGGAGAAAAGAGACCCAGTACTTC,CASSPQRTSGRKETQYF
TRBV7-2,-,TRBJ2-2,-,TGTGCCAGCAGCTTAGGGGCTGGGTCCGGGGAGCTGTTTTTT,CASSLGAGSGELFF
TRBV27,TRBD1,TRBJ1-4,-,TGTGCCAGCAGTCGCGGACAGGGCCTGGGGGAAAAACTGTTTTTT,CASSRGQGLGEKLFF
TRBV6-1,-,TRBJ2-5,-,TGTGCCAGCAGTGAATGGGGCGAAACCGTTGGAGAGACCCAGTACTTC,CASSEWGETVGETQYF
TRBV2,-,TRBJ1-2,-,TGTGCCAGCAGGGCAGGCACTAACTATGGCTACACCTTC,CASRAGTNYGYTF
TRBV5-1,-,TRBJ2-5,-,TGCGCCAGCAGCTTGGCCGGGGGAAAAAAGGGGGAGACCCAGTACTTC,CASSLAGGKKGETQYF
TRBV19,-,TRBJ1-3,-,TGTGCCAGTAGTAGAGGGGGTGAGACAGCCGGAAACACCATATATTTT,CASSRGGETAGNTIYF
TRBV7-9,TRBD1,TRBJ2-7,-,TGTGCCAGCAGCTTAGGGGACAGTAGGTTGGGCGAGCAGTACTTC,CASSLGDSRLGEQYF
TRBV3-1/TRBV3-2,-,TRBJ2-2,once,TGTGCCAGCAGCCCCACATTGACCGGGGAGCTGTTTTTT,CASSPTLTGELFF
TRBV3-1/TRBV3-2,TRBD2,TRBJ2-1,-,TGTGCCAGCAGCCAGGAGCTAGCGGGGGGGGACCTAAAACAGTTCTTC,CASSQELAGGDLKQFF
TRBV5-1,TRBD2,TRBJ2-7,few,TGCGCCACCGCGATCTCTAGCGGGAGTGGCCACGAGCAGTACTTC,CATAISSGSGHEQYF
TRBV19,-,TRBJ2-2,few,TGTGCCAGTAGTATAGGGGGCGGGGGCCCGCCAGGCGGGGAGCTGTTTTTT,CASSIGGGGPPGGELFF
TRBV7-3,-,TRBJ2-1,-,TGTGCCAGCAGCTTAGATGATTGGGCAGGGGGGAACAATGAGCAGTTCTTC,CASSLDDWAGGNNEQFF
TRBV9,TRBD1,TRBJ1-2,-,TGTGCCAGCAGCGGCGGGACAGGGTTGGGGTATGGCTACACCTTC,CASSGGTGLGYGYTF
TRBV5-6,-,TRBJ2-7,-,TGTGCCAGCAGCGGGCTGGGGCAGTCCTACGAGCAGTACTTC,CASSGLGQSYEQYF
TRBV5-6,TRBD1,TRBJ1-2,-,TGTGCCAGCAGCCCGACAGGGGCCGCCCTCTATGGCTACACCTTC,CASSPTGAALYGYTF
TRBV30,-,TRBJ1-4,-,TGTGCCTGGAGTGTAGGGGTCAGCGACAATGAAAAACTGTTTTTT,CAWSVGVSDNEKLFF
TRBV28,-,TRBJ1-1,-,TGTGCCAGCAATTCAGATGGGCAGAACACTGAAGCTTTCTTT,CASNSDGQNTEAFF